The rows below give T cell receptor beta chains drawn from one sample of a study of T cell responses to AZD1222 COVID-19 vaccine. TCRdb's copy holds only in-frame clones and misses some; the assay was immunoSEQ multiplex PCR. The repertoire includes approximately 60,000 clones, around 85% of them detected once, and around 20% sits in the top ten. Source: peripheral blood, taken on day 0 of MenACWY control vaccination. All receptors come from an adult in good health. CDR3s include the opening cysteine and the closing phenylalanine or tryptophan. A D gene is named only where the DNA matches it firmly. Clone sizes are given selectively: once, few, many, or a class where the clone is expanded.

clone_size j_call d_call v_call cdr3_aa cdr3_nt
- TRBJ2-3 - TRBV6-5 CASSRSGTDTQYF TGTGCCAGCAGTCGTAGCGGCACAGATACGCAGTATTTT
- TRBJ2-7 TRBD2 TRBV14 CASSPTREGQRGTYEQYF TGTGCCAGCAGCCCTACAAGGGAGGGCCAGCGGGGAACCTACGAGCAGTACTTC
- TRBJ2-3 - TRBV29-1 CSVETGPTQYF TGCAGCGTTGAAACGGGCCCAACGCAGTATTTT
few TRBJ2-7 TRBD1 TRBV4-2 CASSQGGQVEQYF TGTGCCAGCAGCCAGGGGGGACAGGTGGAGCAGTACTTC
few TRBJ1-2 - TRBV7-2 CASSLGGAANYGYTF TGTGCCAGCAGCTTAGGGGGGGCAGCTAACTATGGCTACACCTTC
- TRBJ1-2 TRBD1 TRBV6-2/TRBV6-3 CASSPVGDSEGYTF TGTGCCAGCAGCCCCGTAGGGGACAGTGAAGGCTACACCTTC
- TRBJ1-1 - TRBV27 CASSFGGAGAEAFF TGTGCCAGCAGTTTCGGGGGGGCTGGGGCTGAAGCTTTCTTT
- TRBJ2-1 - TRBV28 CASSSLGTQRNEQFF TGTGCCAGCAGTTCCCTCGGGACTCAGCGGAATGAGCAGTTCTTC
- TRBJ1-6 - TRBV7-9 CASSLVGSRNSPLHF TGTGCCAGCAGCTTAGTGGGTTCAAGGAATTCACCCCTCCACTTT
once TRBJ2-2 - TRBV3-1/TRBV3-2 CASSRQVNTGELFF TGTGCCAGCAGCCGACAGGTGAACACCGGGGAGCTGTTTTTT
once TRBJ2-3 - TRBV5-6 CASSLVEQGSHTQYF TGTGCCAGCAGCTTGGTAGAGCAGGGCTCCCATACGCAGTATTTT
- TRBJ2-2 - TRBV18 CASSPRGPGRNTGELFF TGTGCCAGCTCACCAAGAGGCCCGGGCCGGAACACCGGGGAGCTGTTTTTT
- TRBJ1-5 - TRBV28 CASSFFHSPNQPQHF TGTGCCAGCAGTTTTTTTCACAGCCCTAATCAGCCCCAGCATTTT
- TRBJ2-5 - TRBV7-2 CASSLVQGQETQYF TGTGCCAGCAGCTTAGTGCAGGGCCAAGAGACCCAGTACTTC
- TRBJ2-3 TRBD2 TRBV29-1 CSVALAGGSAADTQYF TGCAGCGTTGCACTAGCGGGCGGTTCGGCCGCGGATACGCAGTATTTT
- TRBJ2-3 - TRBV6-1 CASSEVHGSVTDTQYF TGTGCCAGCAGTGAAGTTCACGGCAGCGTAACAGATACGCAGTATTTT
- TRBJ1-1 - TRBV10-3 CAISEEAGRLNTEAFF TGTGCCATCAGTGAGGAAGCAGGGAGGCTGAACACTGAAGCTTTCTTT
- TRBJ2-5 - TRBV7-6 CASSFFPRGETQYF TGTGCCAGCAGCTTTTTTCCCAGAGGAGAGACCCAGTACTTC
- TRBJ1-2 - TRBV4-2 CASSLDRTSYGYTF TGTGCCAGCAGCTTAGACAGGACCTCCTATGGCTACACCTTC
- TRBJ2-3 TRBD2 TRBV5-1 CASSFSVAGVTDTQYF TGCGCCAGCAGCTTCTCGGTAGCGGGAGTTACAGATACGCAGTATTTT
- TRBJ1-2 TRBD1 TRBV28 CASSSDRGSGYTF TGTGCCAGCAGTTCGGACAGGGGAAGTGGCTACACCTTC
- TRBJ2-7 TRBD2 TRBV24-1 CATSDRTSAVYEQYF TGTGCCACCAGTGACCGGACTAGCGCGGTCTACGAGCAGTACTTC
few TRBJ1-6 - TRBV5-1 CASSYGSTDSPLHF TGCGCCAGCAGCTATGGTTCCACAGATTCACCCCTCCACTTT
- TRBJ2-2 TRBD2 TRBV27 CASIPSGSYTGELFF TGTGCCAGCATCCCCAGCGGGAGTTACACCGGGGAGCTGTTTTTT
- TRBJ2-1 TRBD2 TRBV6-4 CASSDEGLSNNEQFF TGTGCCAGCAGTGACGAGGGACTATCGAACAATGAGCAGTTCTTC
- TRBJ2-5 - TRBV30 CAWSGGGQETQYF TGTGCCTGGAGTGGAGGGGGCCAAGAGACCCAGTACTTC
- TRBJ2-3 - TRBV15 CATSRHSGIGTDTQYF TGTGCCACCAGCAGACATAGCGGAATTGGCACAGATACGCAGTATTTT
- TRBJ2-1 TRBD2 TRBV30 CAWTITSGSYGEQFF TGTGCCTGGACCATTACTAGCGGGAGTTACGGTGAGCAGTTCTTC
- TRBJ2-7 - TRBV7-2 CASSLANYEQYF TGTGCCAGCAGCTTAGCCAACTACGAGCAGTACTTC
once TRBJ2-2 TRBD2 TRBV5-6 CASSLASGKKINTGELFF TGTGCCAGCAGCTTGGCTAGCGGAAAAAAGATAAACACCGGGGAGCTGTTTTTT
- TRBJ1-5 TRBD1 TRBV4-1 CASSQLDRGSNQPQHF TGCGCCAGCAGCCAGTTGGACAGGGGAAGCAATCAGCCCCAGCATTTT
- TRBJ1-2 TRBD1 TRBV2 CASHDRGLTYGYTF TGTGCCAGCCATGACAGGGGTCTCACCTATGGCTACACCTTC
- TRBJ2-7 TRBD1 TRBV19 CASSNRGGEQYF TGTGCCAGTAGTAACAGGGGTGGCGAGCAGTACTTC
- TRBJ1-1 - TRBV5-1 CASSPPGTYMNTEAFF TGCGCCAGCAGCCCCCCCGGGACGTACATGAACACTGAAGCTTTCTTT
- TRBJ2-7 - TRBV9 CASSLNPREEGSVAYEQYF TGTGCCAGCAGCCTGAACCCGAGGGAGGAGGGGAGTGTAGCCTACGAGCAGTACTTC
- TRBJ2-2 - TRBV18 CASSPQGRAGELFF TGTGCCAGCTCACCACAAGGCAGGGCCGGGGAGCTGTTTTTT
- TRBJ2-1 TRBD2 TRBV7-8 CASSLAGLAEGVEQFF TGTGCCAGCAGCTTAGCGGGACTAGCGGAGGGAGTTGAGCAGTTCTTC
- TRBJ2-2 TRBD2 TRBV6-2/TRBV6-3 CASSLGPTGGNTGELFF TGTGCCAGCAGCTTGGGCCCAACGGGAGGGAACACCGGGGAGCTGTTTTTT
- TRBJ2-5 TRBD1 TRBV15 CATSRDYRRTGGYETQYF TGTGCCACCAGCAGAGATTACCGCCGAACAGGGGGCTACGAGACCCAGTACTTC
- TRBJ2-3 TRBD1 TRBV11-2 CASRRDRGGTDTQYF TGTGCCAGCAGACGTGACAGGGGCGGCACAGATACGCAGTATTTT